These 2 T cell receptor beta chains were sequenced from one sample in a study of CD8+ T cells in alopecia areata. Sequencing relied on a cDNA template that was reverse transcribed from extracted RNA. Repertoires were generated with immunoSEQ multiplex PCR, while TCRdb's copy carries only in-frame clones and drops some. The sample consists of 100,000 to 130,000 clones, roughly 60% of them appearing once. The source material was CD8+ T cells sorted from blood. The origin of the receptors is a human donor in good health.

The chain joins TRBV13 to TRBJ2-3, with TRBD2 identical over 8 bases. The CDR3 runs 13 residues. Germline loops: CDR1 PRHDT, CDR2 FYEKMQ (reference sequence). After removal of 4 bases from V and 6 bases from J, the junction contained 3 bases not matched to a gene. CDR3 nucleotide sequence: TGTGCCAGCAGCTCTCAGCGGGGGGATACGCAGTATTTT. It specifies CASSSQRGDTQYF.

This clone was picked up one time. The chain is built from TRBV28 and TRBJ1-2, with D tentatively TRBD1 (5 bases). This CDR3 contains 14 residues. Germline V CDR1 and CDR2: MDHEN, SYDVKM. Trimming stripped 1 base from V and 4 bases from J, with 10 bases between. The CDR3 here is CASSLFRGSYGYTF. CDR3 DNA: TGTGCCAGCAGTTTATTTCGGGGGTCCTATGGCTACACCTTC.